This TCR beta chain is from a study of T-cell reconstitution after alpha-beta-depleted transplantation in children. A TCRbeta library incorporating unique molecular identifiers was prepared. TCRdb re-called the PCR reads through MiXCR, storing one row per CDR3 protein. The sample yields some 200,000 distinct CDR3 sequences, about 7% seen once. Germline lookup yields CDR1 MNHNS and CDR2 SASEGT. Unmatched junction bases numbered 7, after V lost 6 bases and J lost 3 bases. The CDR3 is 15 amino acids. This receptor was obtained from a boy aged 2 to 10 with acute lymphoblastic leukemia, due to receive a stem cell transplant. The chain joins TRBV6-1 to TRBJ1-2, with 10 bases that match TRBD1. This sample comprised PBMCs, obtained before TCRalphabeta/CD19-depleted stem cell transplant. Here the CDR3 reads CASRDPGQGDYGYTF. The CDR3 DNA reads as TGTGCCAGCAGGGATCCCGGACAGGGGGACTATGGCTACACCTTC.